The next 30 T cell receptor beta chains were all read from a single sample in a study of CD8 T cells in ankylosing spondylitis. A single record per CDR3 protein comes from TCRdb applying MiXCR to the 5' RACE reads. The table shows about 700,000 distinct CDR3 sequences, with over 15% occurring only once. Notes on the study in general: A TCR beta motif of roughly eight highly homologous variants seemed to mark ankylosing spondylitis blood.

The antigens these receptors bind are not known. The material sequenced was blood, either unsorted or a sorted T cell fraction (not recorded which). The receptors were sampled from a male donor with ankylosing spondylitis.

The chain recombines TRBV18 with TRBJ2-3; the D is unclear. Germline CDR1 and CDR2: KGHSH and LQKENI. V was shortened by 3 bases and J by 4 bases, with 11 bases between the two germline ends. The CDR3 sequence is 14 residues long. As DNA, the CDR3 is TGTGCCAGCTCACCGCCAACGGCCGCAGATACGCAGTATTTT. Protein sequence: CASSPPTAADTQYF. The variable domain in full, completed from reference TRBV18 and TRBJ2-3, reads NAGVMQNPRHLVRRRGQEARLRCSPMKGHSHVYWYRQLPEEGLKFMVYLQKENIIDESGMPKERFSAEFPKEGPSILRIQQVVRGDSAAYFCASSPPTAADTQYFGPGTRLTVL.

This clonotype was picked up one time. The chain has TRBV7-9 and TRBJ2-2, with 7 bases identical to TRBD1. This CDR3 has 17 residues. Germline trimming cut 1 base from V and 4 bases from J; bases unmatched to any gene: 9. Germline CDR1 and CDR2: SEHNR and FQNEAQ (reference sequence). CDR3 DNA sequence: TGTGCCAGCAGCTTAGGGACCCGACAGGGCACCACCGGGGAGCTGTTTTTT. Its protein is CASSLGTRQGTTGELFF.

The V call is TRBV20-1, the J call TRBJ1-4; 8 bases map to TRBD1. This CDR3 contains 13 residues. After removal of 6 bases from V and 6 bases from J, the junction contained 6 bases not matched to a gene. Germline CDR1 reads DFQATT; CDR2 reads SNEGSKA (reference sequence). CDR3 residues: CSAGTGGYEKLFF. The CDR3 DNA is TGCAGTGCAGGAACAGGGGGGTATGAAAAACTGTTTTTT.

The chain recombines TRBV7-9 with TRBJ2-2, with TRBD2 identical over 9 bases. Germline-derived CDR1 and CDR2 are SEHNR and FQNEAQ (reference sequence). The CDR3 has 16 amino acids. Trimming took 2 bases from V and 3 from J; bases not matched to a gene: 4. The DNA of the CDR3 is TGTGCCAGCAGCTTATGGGCTAGCGGGGACACCGGGGAGCTGTTTTTT. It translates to CASSLWASGDTGELFF.

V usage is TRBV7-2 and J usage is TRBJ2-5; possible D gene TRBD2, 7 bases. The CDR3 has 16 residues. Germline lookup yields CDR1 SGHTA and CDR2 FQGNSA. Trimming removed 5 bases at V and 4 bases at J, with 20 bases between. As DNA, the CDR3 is TGTGCCAGCAGCCCGCGAGGGGGGGCCTGGGGAGAGACCCAGTACTTC. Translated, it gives CASSPRGGAWGETQYF.

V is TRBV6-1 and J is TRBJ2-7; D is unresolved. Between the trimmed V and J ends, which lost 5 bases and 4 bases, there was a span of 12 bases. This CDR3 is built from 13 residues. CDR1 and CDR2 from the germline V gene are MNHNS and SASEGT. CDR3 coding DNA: TGTGCCAGCAGTCCCCGTTACGGGTACGAGCAGTACTTC. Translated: CASSPRYGYEQYF.

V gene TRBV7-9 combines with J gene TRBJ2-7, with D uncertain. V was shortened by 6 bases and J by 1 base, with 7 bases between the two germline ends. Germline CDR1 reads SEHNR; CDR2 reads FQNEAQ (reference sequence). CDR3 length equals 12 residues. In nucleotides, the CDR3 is TGTGCCAGCAGTGATCATTCCTACGAGCAGTACTTC. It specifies CASSDHSYEQYF.

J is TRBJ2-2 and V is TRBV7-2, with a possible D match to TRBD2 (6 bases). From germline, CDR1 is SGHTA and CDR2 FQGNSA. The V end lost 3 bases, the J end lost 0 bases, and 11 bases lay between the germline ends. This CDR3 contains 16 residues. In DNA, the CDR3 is TGTGCCAGCAGCTTCATGGCGGGGTCGAACACCGGGGAGCTGTTTTTT. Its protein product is CASSFMAGSNTGELFF.

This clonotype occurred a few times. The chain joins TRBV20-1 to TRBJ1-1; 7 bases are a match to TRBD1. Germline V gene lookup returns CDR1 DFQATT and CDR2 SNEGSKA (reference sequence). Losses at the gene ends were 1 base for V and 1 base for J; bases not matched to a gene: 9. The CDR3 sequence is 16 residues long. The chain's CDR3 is CSARAVGAGGNTEAFF. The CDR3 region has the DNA TGCAGTGCTAGAGCGGTGGGGGCAGGGGGGAACACTGAAGCTTTCTTT.

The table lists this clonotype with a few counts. CDR3 DNA sequence: TGTGCCAGCAGCCTCCAGCTCGGTGGCTACACCTTC. Translation gives CASSLQLGGYTF. This chain uses TRBV5-6 with TRBJ1-2, with no clear D. Germline CDR1 SGHDT, CDR2 YYEEEE. There are 12 residues in the CDR3. Deletions cut 4 bases from V and 7 bases from J, with 11 bases between.

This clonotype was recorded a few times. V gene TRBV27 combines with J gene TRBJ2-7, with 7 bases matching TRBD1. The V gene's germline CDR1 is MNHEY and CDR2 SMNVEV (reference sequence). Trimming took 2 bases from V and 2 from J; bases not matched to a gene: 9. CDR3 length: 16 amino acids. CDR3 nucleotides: TGTGCCAGCAGTTTAAACTCCGGACAGGTTACCTACGAGCAGTACTTC. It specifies CASSLNSGQVTYEQYF.

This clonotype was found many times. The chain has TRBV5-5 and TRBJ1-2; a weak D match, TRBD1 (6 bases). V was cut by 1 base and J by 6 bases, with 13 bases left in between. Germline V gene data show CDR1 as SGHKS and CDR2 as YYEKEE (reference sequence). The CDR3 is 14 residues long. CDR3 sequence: CASSLPGTTNGYTF. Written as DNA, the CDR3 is TGTGCCAGCAGCTTGCCAGGGACAACCAATGGCTACACCTTC. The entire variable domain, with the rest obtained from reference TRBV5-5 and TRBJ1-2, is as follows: DAGVTQSPTHLIKTRGQQVTLRCSPISGHKSVSWYQQVLGQGPQFIFQYYEKEERGRGNFPDRFSARQFPNYSSELNVNALLLGDSALYLCASSLPGTTNGYTFGSGTRLTVV.

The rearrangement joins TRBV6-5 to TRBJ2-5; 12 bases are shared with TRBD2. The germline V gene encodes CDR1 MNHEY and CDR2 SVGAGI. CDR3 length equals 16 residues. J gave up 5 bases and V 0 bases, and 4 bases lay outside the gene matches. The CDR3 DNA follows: TGTGCCAGCAGTTACTCTGGACTAGCGGGGAGTGAGACCCAGTACTTC. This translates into CASSYSGLAGSETQYF.

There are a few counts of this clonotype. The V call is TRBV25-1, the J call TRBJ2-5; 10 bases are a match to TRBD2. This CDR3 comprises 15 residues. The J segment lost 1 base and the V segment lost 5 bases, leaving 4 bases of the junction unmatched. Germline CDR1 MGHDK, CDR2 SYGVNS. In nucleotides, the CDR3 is TGTGCCAGCAGTAAAACTAGCGGGGTCCAAGAGACCCAGTACTTC. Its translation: CASSKTSGVQETQYF.

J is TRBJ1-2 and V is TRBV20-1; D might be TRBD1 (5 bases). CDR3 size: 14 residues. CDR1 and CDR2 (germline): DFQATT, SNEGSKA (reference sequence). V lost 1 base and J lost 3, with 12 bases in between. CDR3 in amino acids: CSARGPGVDYGYTF. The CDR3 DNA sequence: TGCAGTGCTAGAGGGCCGGGGGTTGACTATGGCTACACCTTC.

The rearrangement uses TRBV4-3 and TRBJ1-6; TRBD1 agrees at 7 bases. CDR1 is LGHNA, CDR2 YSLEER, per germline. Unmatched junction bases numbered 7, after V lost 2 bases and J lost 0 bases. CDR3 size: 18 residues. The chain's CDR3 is CASSQTRQGSSYNSPLHF. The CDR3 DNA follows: TGCGCCAGCAGCCAAACCCGACAGGGTAGCTCCTATAATTCACCCCTCCACTTT.

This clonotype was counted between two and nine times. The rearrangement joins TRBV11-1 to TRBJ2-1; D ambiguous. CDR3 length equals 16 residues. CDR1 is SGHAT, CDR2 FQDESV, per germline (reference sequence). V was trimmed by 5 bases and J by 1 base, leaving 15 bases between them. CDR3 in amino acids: CASSLLEPTSYNEQFF. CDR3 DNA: TGTGCCAGCAGCCTCCTCGAACCGACTTCCTACAATGAGCAGTTCTTC. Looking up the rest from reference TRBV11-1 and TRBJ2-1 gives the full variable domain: EAEVAQSPRYKITEKSQAVAFWCDPISGHATLYWYRQILGQGPELLVQFQDESVVDDSQLPKDRFSAERLKGVDSTLKIQPAELGDSAMYLCASSLLEPTSYNEQFFGPGTRLTVL.

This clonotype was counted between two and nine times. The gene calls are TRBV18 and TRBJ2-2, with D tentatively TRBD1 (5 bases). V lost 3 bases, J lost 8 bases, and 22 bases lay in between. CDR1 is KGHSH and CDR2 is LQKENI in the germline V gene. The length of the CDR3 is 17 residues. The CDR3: CASSPELMTVGGGELFF. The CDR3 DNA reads TGTGCCAGCTCACCGGAGTTGATGACAGTCGGTGGAGGGGAGCTGTTTTTT.

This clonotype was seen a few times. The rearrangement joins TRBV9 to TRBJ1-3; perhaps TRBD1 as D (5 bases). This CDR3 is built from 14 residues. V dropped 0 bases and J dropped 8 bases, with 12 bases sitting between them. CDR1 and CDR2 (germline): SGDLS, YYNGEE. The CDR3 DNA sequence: TGTGCCAGCAGCGTAGGCGGACGGGGCGACACCATATATTTT. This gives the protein CASSVGGRGDTIYF. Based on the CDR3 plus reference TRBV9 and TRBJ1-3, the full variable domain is DSGVTQTPKHLITATGQRVTLRCSPRSGDLSVYWYQQSLDQGLQFLIQYYNGEERAKGNILERFSAQQFPDLHSELNLSSLELGDSALYFCASSVGGRGDTIYFGEGSWLTVV.

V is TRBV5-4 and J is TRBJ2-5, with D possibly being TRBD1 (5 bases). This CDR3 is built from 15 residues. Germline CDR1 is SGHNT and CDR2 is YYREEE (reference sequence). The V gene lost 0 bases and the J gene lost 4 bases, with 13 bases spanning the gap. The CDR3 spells CASSLAVEGAETQYF. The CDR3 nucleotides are TGTGCCAGCAGCTTGGCAGTAGAAGGGGCAGAGACCCAGTACTTC.

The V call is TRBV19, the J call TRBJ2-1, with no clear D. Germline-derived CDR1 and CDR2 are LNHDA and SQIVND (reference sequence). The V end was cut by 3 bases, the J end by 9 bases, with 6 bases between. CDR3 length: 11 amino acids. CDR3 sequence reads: CASSILTEQFF. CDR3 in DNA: TGTGCCAGTAGTATTCTGACTGAGCAGTTCTTC.

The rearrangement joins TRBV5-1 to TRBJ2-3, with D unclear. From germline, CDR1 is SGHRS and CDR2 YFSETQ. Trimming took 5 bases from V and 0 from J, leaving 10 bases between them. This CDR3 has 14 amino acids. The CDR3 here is CASRSTFSTDTQYF. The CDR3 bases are TGCGCCAGCAGGTCCACATTTAGCACAGATACGCAGTATTTT.

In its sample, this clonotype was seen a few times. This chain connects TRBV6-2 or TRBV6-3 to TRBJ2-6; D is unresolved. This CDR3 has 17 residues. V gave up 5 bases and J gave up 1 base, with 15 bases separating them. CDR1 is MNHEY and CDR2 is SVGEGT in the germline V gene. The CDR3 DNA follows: TGTGCCAGCAGTAAACGGCCGACCTATTCTGGGGCCAACGTCCTGACTTTC. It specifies CASSKRPTYSGANVLTF.

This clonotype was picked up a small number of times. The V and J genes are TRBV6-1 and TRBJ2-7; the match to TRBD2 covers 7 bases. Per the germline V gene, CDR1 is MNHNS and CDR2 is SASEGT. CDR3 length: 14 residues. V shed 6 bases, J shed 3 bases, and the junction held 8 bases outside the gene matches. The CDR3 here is CASRETGTIYEQYF. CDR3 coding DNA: TGTGCCAGCAGGGAAACCGGGACTATCTACGAGCAGTACTTC.

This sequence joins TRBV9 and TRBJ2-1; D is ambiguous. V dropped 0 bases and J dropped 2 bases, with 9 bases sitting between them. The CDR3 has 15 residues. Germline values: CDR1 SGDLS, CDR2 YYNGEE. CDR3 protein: CASSVEATPYNEQFF. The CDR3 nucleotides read TGTGCCAGCAGCGTAGAGGCGACCCCCTACAATGAGCAGTTCTTC.

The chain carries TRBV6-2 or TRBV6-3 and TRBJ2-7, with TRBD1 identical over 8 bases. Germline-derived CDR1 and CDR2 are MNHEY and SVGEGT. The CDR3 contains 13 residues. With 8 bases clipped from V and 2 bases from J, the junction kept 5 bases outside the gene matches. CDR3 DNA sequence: TGTGCCAGCCTTCGACAGGGGACCTACGAGCAGTACTTC. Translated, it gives CASLRQGTYEQYF.

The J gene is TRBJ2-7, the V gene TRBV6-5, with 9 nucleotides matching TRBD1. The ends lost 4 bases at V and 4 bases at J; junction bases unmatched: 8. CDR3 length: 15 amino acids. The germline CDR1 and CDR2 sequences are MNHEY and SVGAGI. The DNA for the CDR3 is TGTGCCAGCAGTTTTGCCGGGACAGGGATTTACGAGCAGTACTTC. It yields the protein CASSFAGTGIYEQYF.

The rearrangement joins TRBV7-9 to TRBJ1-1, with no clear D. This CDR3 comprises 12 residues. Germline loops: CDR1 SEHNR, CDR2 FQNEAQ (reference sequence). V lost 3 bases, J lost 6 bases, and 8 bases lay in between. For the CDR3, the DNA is TGTGCCAGCAGCTTTGGGTTCGCTGAAGCTTTCTTT. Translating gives CASSFGFAEAFF.

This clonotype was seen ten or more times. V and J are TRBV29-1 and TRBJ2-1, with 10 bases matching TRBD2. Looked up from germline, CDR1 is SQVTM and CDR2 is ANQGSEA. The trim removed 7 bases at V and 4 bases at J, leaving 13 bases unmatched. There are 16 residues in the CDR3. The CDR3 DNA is TGCAGCGCCGAACCACCGAGCGGGAGGGCATACAATGAGCAGTTCTTC. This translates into CSAEPPSGRAYNEQFF.

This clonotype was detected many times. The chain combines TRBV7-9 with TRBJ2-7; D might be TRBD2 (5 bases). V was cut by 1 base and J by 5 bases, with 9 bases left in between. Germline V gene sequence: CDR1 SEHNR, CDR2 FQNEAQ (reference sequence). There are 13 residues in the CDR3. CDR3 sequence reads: CASSLERGNEQYF. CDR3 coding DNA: TGTGCCAGCAGCTTAGAACGGGGTAACGAGCAGTACTTC.